This T cell receptor beta chain was captured by sequencing in a study of blood T cell repertoires in COVID-19. Original handling: The assay estimated nucleated cells by amplifying reference gene primers. Sequencing used immunoSEQ multiplex PCR; TCRdb keeps in-frame clones, though not all of them. The V and J calls and clone size are taken from that table; D and trimming were inferred from the DNA. The sample contains over 200,000 clones, about four fifths of which appear only once. This CDR3 has 16 residues. Germline-derived CDR1 and CDR2 are KGHSH and LQKENI. V lost 3 bases, J lost 5 bases, and 10 bases stayed unmatched.

The rearrangement links TRBV18 to TRBJ1-2, with 9 positions matching TRBD1. What was sequenced was PBMCs or T cells enriched from blood (not recorded which). The clonotype comes from a man in his sixties who had recovered from COVID-19. The CDR3 region is CASSPTGDREYYGYTF. The CDR3 bases are TGTGCCAGCTCACCGACCGGGGACAGGGAATATTATGGCTACACCTTC.